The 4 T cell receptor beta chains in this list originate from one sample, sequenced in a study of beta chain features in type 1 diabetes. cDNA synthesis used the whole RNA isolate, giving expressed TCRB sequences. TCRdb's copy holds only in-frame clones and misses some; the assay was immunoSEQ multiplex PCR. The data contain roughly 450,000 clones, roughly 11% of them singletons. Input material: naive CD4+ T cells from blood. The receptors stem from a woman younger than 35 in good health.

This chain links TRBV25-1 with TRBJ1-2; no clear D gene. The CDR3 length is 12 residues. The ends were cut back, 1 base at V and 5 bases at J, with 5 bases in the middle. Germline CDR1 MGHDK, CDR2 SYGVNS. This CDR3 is CASSELEYGYTF. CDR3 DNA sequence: TGTGCCAGCAGTGAATTAGAGTATGGCTACACCTTC.

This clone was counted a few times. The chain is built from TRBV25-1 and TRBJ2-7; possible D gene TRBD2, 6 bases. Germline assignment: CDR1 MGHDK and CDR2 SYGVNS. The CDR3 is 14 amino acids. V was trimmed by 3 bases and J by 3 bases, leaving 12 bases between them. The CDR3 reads CASSDGMRDYEQYF. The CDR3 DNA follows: TGTGCCAGCAGTGATGGGATGCGGGACTACGAGCAGTACTTC.

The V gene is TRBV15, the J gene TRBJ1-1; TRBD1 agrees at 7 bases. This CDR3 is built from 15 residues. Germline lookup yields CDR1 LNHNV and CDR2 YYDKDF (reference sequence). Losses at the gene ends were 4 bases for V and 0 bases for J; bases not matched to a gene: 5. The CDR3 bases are TGTGCCACCAGCACCAGGACAGGATTGAACACTGAAGCTTTCTTT. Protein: CATSTRTGLNTEAFF.

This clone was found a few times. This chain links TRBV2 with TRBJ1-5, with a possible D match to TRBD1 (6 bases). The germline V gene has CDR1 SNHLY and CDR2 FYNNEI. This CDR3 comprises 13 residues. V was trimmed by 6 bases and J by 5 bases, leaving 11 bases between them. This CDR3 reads CASSPGDYQPQHF. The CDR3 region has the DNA TGTGCCAGCAGCCCAGGGGATTATCAGCCCCAGCATTTT.